The 6 T cell receptor beta chains below come from one sample, sequenced in a study of blood T cell repertoires in COVID-19. Assay: immunoSEQ multiplex PCR; the TCRdb copy retains only in-frame clones and omits some. The data contain about 150,000 clones, roughly three quarters of them singletons. Sequenced input: PBMCs or T cells enriched from blood (not recorded which). These receptor sequences come from a woman aged 45-65 years who had recovered from COVID-19.

V usage is TRBV12-3 or TRBV12-4 and J usage is TRBJ2-2, with D unresolved. The CDR3 has 13 residues. Trimming pared 8 bases from V and 4 bases from J, leaving 11 bases between. CDR3 protein: CASEKTGTGELFF. For the CDR3, the DNA is TGTGCCAGCGAGAAAACCGGCACCGGGGAGCTGTTTTTT.

V usage is TRBV12-3 or TRBV12-4 and J usage is TRBJ1-6, with 8 positions matching TRBD1. With 4 bases clipped from V and 11 bases from J, the junction kept 4 bases outside the gene matches. The CDR3 loop spans 13 amino acids. The CDR3 DNA reads TGTGCCAGCAGTTCATCGGACAGGGCACCCCTCCACTTT. Protein sequence: CASSSSDRAPLHF.

In this sample, this clone turned up once. The genes are TRBV29-1 and TRBJ2-1; 9 bases are a match to TRBD2. This CDR3 comprises 15 residues. Germline lookup yields CDR1 SQVTM and CDR2 ANQGSEA. V lost 6 bases to trimming and J lost 1 base; unmatched junction nucleotides: 7. DNA for the CDR3: TGCAGCGTACTCGCGACTAGCGGATCCTACAATGAGCAGTTCTTC. Translated: CSVLATSGSYNEQFF.

This clone was seen just once. The chain recombines TRBV15 with TRBJ1-6; no clear D gene. The germline CDR1 and CDR2 sequences are LNHNV and YYDKDF (reference sequence). The CDR3 is 14 residues long. V lost 5 bases, J lost 0 bases, and 5 bases lay in between. CDR3 in amino acids: CATSGSSYNSPLHF. The CDR3 DNA is TGTGCCACCAGCGGCAGCTCCTATAATTCACCCCTCCACTTT.

The V call is TRBV5-1, the J call TRBJ2-3; unclear D gene. CDR3 length: 11 amino acids. The V gene's germline CDR1 is SGHRS and CDR2 YFSETQ. The germline V and J ends were trimmed by 3 bases and 3 bases, with 2 bases remaining between them. The CDR3 protein is CASSSTDTQYF. Here the CDR3 DNA reads TGCGCCAGCAGCTCAACAGATACGCAGTATTTT.

V usage is TRBV6-1 and J usage is TRBJ1-1; 8 bases map to TRBD1. This CDR3 comprises 13 residues. V shed 3 bases and J 12 bases; nucleotides not matched to a gene: 9. In germline, CDR1 is MNHNS, CDR2 SASEGT. CDR3 coding DNA: TGTGCCAGCAGTGATCTTTTGTACAGGGGGTCTTTCTTT. As protein: CASSDLLYRGSFF.